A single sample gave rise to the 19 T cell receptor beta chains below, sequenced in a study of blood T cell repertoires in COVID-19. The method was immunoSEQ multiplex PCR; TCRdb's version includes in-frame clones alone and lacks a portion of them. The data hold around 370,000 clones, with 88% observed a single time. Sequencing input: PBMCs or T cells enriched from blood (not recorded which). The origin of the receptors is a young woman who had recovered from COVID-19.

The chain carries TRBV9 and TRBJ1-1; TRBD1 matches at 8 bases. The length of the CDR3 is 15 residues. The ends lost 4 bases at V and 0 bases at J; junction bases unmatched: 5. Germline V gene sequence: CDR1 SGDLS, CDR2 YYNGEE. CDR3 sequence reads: CASSLRTGMNTEAFF. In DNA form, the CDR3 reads TGTGCCAGCAGCTTGCGGACAGGGATGAACACTGAAGCTTTCTTT.

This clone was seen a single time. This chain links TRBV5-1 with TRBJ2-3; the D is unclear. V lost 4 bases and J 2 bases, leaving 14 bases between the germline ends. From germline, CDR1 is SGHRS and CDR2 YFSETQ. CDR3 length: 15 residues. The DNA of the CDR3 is TGCGCCAGCAGCCCGGAGCCCCTATACACAGATACGCAGTATTTT. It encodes CASSPEPLYTDTQYF.

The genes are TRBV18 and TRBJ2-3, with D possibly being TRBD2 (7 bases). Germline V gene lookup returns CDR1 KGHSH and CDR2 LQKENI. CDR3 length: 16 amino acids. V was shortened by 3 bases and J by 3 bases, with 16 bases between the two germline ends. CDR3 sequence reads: CASSPQRGAETDTQYF. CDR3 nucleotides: TGTGCCAGCTCACCCCAACGGGGGGCGGAGACAGATACGCAGTATTTT.

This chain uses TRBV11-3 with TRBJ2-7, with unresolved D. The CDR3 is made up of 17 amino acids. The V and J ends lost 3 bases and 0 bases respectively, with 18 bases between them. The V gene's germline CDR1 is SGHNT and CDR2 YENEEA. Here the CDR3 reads CASSFPTRGRSSYEQYF. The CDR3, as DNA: TGTGCCAGCAGCTTCCCTACGAGAGGAAGGAGCTCCTACGAGCAGTACTTC.

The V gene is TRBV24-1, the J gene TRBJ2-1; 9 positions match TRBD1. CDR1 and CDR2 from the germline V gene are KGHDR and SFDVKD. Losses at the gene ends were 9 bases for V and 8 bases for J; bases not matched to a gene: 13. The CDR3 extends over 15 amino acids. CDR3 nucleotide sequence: TGTGCCACCGCCCGTGGGGACAGGGTAACATATGAGCAGTTCTTC. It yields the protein CATARGDRVTYEQFF.

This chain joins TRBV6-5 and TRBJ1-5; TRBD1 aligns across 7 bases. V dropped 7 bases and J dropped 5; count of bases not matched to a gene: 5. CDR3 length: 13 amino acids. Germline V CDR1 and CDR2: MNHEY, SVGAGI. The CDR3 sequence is CASTGTDYQPQHF. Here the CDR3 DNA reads TGTGCCAGCACCGGGACAGATTATCAGCCCCAGCATTTT.

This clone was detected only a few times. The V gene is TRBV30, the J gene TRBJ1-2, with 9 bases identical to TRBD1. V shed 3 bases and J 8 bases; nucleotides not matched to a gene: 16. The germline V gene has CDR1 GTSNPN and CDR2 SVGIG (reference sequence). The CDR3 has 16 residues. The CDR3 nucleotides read TGTGCCTGGAGCACTGGGAGGGACAGGGTAGGGAGGGGCTACACCTTC. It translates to CAWSTGRDRVGRGYTF.

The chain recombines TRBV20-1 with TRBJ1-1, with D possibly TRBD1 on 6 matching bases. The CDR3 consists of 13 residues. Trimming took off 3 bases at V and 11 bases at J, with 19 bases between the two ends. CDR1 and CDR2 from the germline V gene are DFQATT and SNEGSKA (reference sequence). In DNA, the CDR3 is TGCAGTGCTAGTGGCGGACAGATATTTGGTGCTTTCTTT. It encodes CSASGGQIFGAFF.

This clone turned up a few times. This chain's CDR3 is CASSLGTGGRKLFF. CDR3 in DNA: TGTGCCAGCAGCCTCGGGACAGGGGGGCGAAAACTGTTTTTT. The rearrangement uses TRBV28 and TRBJ1-4; 11 bases line up with TRBD1. The CDR3 has 14 amino acids. Germline V gene sequence: CDR1 MDHEN, CDR2 SYDVKM. J gave up 10 bases and V 6 bases, and 7 bases lay outside the gene matches.

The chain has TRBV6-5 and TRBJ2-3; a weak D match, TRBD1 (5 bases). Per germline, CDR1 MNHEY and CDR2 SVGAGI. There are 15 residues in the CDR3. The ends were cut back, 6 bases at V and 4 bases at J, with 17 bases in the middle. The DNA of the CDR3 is TGTGCCAGCAGAACAGGAATCGGTGGCCCAGATACGCAGTATTTT. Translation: CASRTGIGGPDTQYF.

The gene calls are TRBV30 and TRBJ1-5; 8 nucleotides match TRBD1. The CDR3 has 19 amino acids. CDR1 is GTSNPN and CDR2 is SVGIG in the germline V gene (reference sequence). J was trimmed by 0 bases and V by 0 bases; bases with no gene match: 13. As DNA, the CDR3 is TGTGCCTGGAGTGTACATAGGACAGGGTTAACCTATAGCAATCAGCCCCAGCATTTT. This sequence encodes CAWSVHRTGLTYSNQPQHF.

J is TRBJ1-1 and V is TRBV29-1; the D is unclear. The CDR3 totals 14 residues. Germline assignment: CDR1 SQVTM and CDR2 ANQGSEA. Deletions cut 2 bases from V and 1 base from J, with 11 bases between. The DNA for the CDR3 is TGCAGCGTTGAATGGAGGTATCAGAACACTGAAGCTTTCTTT. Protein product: CSVEWRYQNTEAFF.

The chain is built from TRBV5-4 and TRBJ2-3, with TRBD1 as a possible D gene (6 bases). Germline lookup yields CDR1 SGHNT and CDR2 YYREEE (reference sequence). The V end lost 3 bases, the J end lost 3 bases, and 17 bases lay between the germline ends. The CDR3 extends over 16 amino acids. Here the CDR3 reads CASSSTWGLSTDTQYF. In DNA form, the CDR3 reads TGTGCCAGCAGCTCCACGTGGGGGCTCTCAACAGATACGCAGTATTTT.

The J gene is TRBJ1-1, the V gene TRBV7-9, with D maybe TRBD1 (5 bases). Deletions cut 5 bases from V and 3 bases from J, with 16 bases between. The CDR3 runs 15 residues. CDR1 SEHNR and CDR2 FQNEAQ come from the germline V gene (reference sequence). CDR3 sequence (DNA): TGTGCCAGCAGCCCCACGGACATATGGTACACTGAAGCTTTCTTT. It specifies CASSPTDIWYTEAFF. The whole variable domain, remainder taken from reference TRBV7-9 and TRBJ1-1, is DTGVSQNPRHKITKRGQNVTFRCDPISEHNRLYWYRQTLGQGPEFLTYFQNEAQLEKSRLLSDRFSAERPKGSFSTLEIQRTEQGDSAMYLCASSPTDIWYTEAFFGQGTRLTVV.

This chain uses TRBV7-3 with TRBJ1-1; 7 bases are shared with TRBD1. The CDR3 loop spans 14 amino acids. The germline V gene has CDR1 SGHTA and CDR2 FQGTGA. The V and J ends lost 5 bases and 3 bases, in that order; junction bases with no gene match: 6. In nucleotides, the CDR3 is TGTGCCAGCAGCGCGCTTGACAGGGACACTGAAGCTTTCTTT. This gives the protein CASSALDRDTEAFF.

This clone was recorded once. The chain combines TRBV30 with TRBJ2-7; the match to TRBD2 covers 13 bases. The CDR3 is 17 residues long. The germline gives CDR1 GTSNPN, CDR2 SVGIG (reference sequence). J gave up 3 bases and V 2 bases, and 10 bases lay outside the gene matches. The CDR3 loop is CAWSNNPGTSGIYEQYF. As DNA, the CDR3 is TGTGCCTGGAGTAACAATCCCGGGACTAGCGGGATCTACGAGCAGTACTTC.

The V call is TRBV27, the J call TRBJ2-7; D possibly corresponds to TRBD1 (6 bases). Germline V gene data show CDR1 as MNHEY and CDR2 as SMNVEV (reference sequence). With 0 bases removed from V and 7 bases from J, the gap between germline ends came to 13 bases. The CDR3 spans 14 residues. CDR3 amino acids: CASSLSTGLGEQYF. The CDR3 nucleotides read TGTGCCAGCAGTTTATCGACAGGACTGGGGGAGCAGTACTTC.

CDR3 nucleotide sequence: TGTGCCAGCAGGGGCTCCAACACAGATACGCAGTATTTT. It translates to CASRGSNTDTQYF. The chain carries TRBV7-9 and TRBJ2-3; D is uncertain. V was shortened by 6 bases and J by 2 bases, with 9 bases between the two germline ends. The germline gives CDR1 SEHNR, CDR2 FQNEAQ (reference sequence). The CDR3 is 13 amino acids.

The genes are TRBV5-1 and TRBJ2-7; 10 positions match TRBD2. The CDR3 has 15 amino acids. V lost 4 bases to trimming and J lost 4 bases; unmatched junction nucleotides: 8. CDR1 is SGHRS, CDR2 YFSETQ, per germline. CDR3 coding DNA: TGCGCCAGCAGCGCCGGGACTAGCGTGGTTTACGAGCAGTACTTC. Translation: CASSAGTSVVYEQYF.